These T cell receptor beta chains were read from a single sample in a study of OX40 agonist ivuxolimab in advanced cancers. Only in-frame clones appear in the TCRdb table, and some are missing; sequencing was by immunoSEQ multiplex PCR. This sample has fewer than 85,000 clones; over 60% occur once, and the top ten carry 1.6%. Sample: CD4+ or CD8+ T cells sorted from blood, taken in a trial of the OX40 agonist ivuxolimab. These receptor sequences come from an adult with an advanced solid tumor such as melanoma, head and neck, liver or kidney cancer. Both conserved end residues are part of each CDR3. D genes are given only for firm matches. A row's size may be missing; if present it is once, few, many or a size class.

size	V	J	D	DNA	CDR3
.	TRBV7-9	TRBJ2-7	TRBD1	TGTGCCAGCACCTTACAGGGGAACTCCTACGAGCAGTACTTC	CASTLQGNSYEQYF
.	TRBV9	TRBJ2-5	TRBD2	TGTGCCAGCAGCGTAGTAGGTAGCGGGAGTACGGAGACCCAGTACTTC	CASSVVGSGSTETQYF
.	TRBV6-6	TRBJ1-3	.	TGTGCCAGCAGCGAATACTCTGGAAACACCATATATTTT	CASSEYSGNTIYF
.	TRBV4-1	TRBJ2-2	.	TGCGCCAGCAGCCAAGATCGGAGCGGTACTTTCAACACCGGGGAGCTGTTTTTT	CASSQDRSGTFNTGELFF
.	TRBV28	TRBJ2-7	TRBD2	TGTGCCAGCAGTTCGATACAACTAGCGGGAGGGGTATCCTACGAGCAGTACTTC	CASSSIQLAGGVSYEQYF
.	TRBV19	TRBJ1-5	TRBD1	TGTGCCAGTAGATACCGGCAGGGGGCGAATCAGCCCCAGCATTTT	CASRYRQGANQPQHF
.	TRBV5-1	TRBJ1-4	.	TGCGCCAGCAGCCTGACCGCATCAACTAATGAAAAACTGTTTTTT	CASSLTASTNEKLFF
.	TRBV6-5	TRBJ1-5	.	TGTGCCAGCAGCGCTAACGGCTATAGCAATCAGCCCCAGCATTTT	CASSANGYSNQPQHF
.	TRBV19	TRBJ2-3	TRBD2	TGTGCCAGTAGTAGGACTAGCGGGGGGGCATCAGATACGCAGTATTTT	CASSRTSGGASDTQYF
.	TRBV10-1	TRBJ2-7	TRBD2	TGCGCCAGCAGTGGGGTTACAGGGAGGACTAGCGGGAGGGCCTACGAGCAGTACTTC	CASSGVTGRTSGRAYEQYF
.	TRBV2	TRBJ2-5	.	TGTGCCAGCAGTGAACAGGGGTTGGAGACCCAGTACTTC	CASSEQGLETQYF
.	TRBV11-3	TRBJ2-2	.	TGTGCCAGCAGCTTAAGGGGTGTCGTAACCGGGGAGCTGTTTTTT	CASSLRGVVTGELFF
.	TRBV6-5	TRBJ2-1	TRBD1	TGTGCCAGCAGAACAGGGGTCTACAATGAGCAGTTCTTC	CASRTGVYNEQFF
.	TRBV18	TRBJ1-4	.	TGTGCCAGCTCACCACCGGAACAGAGGGGTGAAAAACTGTTTTTT	CASSPPEQRGEKLFF
.	TRBV30	TRBJ2-7	TRBD1	TGTGCCCGACAGGGGCAGTCCTACGAGCAGTACTTC	CARQGQSYEQYF
.	TRBV7-3	TRBJ2-1	TRBD1	TGTGCCAGCAGCTTCGACAGGGGTGGAAATGAGCAGTTCTTC	CASSFDRGGNEQFF
.	TRBV5-1	TRBJ2-7	TRBD2	TGCGCCAGCAGCTTGGGACTAGCGGGTACTGTAGGCTACGAGCAGTACTTC	CASSLGLAGTVGYEQYF
few	TRBV12-5	TRBJ2-5	.	TGTGCTAGTGGTTTGAATGGCGGACAAGAGACCCAGTACTTC	CASGLNGGQETQYF
.	TRBV19	TRBJ2-2	TRBD2	TGTGCCAGTAGTATTAAGGCTAGCGGGGCGACCGGGGAGCTGTTTTTT	CASSIKASGATGELFF
.	TRBV7-9	TRBJ1-2	.	TGTGCCAGCAGCTTTGAGGCTGCTGTTAACTATGGCTACACCTTC	CASSFEAAVNYGYTF
.	TRBV28	TRBJ2-7	.	TGTGCCAGCAGTTCTAGTGGTTGGGCCCACGAGCAGTACTTC	CASSSSGWAHEQYF
.	TRBV20-1	TRBJ2-1	.	TGCAGTGCCACGCGGTTGTCTGAGCAGTTCTTC	CSATRLSEQFF
.	TRBV19	TRBJ2-5	TRBD2	TGTGCCAGTGGCCCCGGGACTAGCGGGAGCCGCAGGGCCCAGTACTTC	CASGPGTSGSRRAQYF
few	TRBV2	TRBJ2-1	TRBD2	TGTGCCAGCAGTGAAGGCGGGGGGGGCTACAATGAGCAGTTCTTC	CASSEGGGGYNEQFF
.	TRBV7-9	TRBJ1-3	.	TGTGCCAGCAGCTGGGGCATCTCTGGAAACACCATATATTTT	CASSWGISGNTIYF
few	TRBV5-8	TRBJ2-5	.	TGTGCCAGCAGCTCAGACACCCGGATCGGGACCCAGTACTTC	CASSSDTRIGTQYF
.	TRBV2	TRBJ1-2	.	TGTGCCAGCAGTGTTGGCCCGCAACTCTATGGCTACACCTTC	CASSVGPQLYGYTF
.	TRBV5-4	TRBJ1-6	TRBD1	TGTGCCAGCAGCCGAGGACAGGGGTCCTATAATTCACCCCTCCACTTT	CASSRGQGSYNSPLHF
.	TRBV30	TRBJ2-7	.	TGTGCCTGGAGTGACGTCAGTTGGGGGACATCATACGAGCAGTACTTC	CAWSDVSWGTSYEQYF